This T cell receptor beta chain was identified during a study of T cell changes during pregnancy in multiple sclerosis. Profiling relied on immunoSEQ multiplex PCR, and the TCRdb table lists in-frame clones only, not all of them. The table has over 60,000 clones, 75% to 95% seen once. The CDR3 covers 13 residues. Germline values: CDR1 SNHLY, CDR2 FYNNEI. V was shortened by 6 bases and J by 9 bases, with 15 bases between the two germline ends. The TCR comes from a female donor in good health, enrolled as a control in a pregnancy study. The J gene is TRBJ1-5, the V gene TRBV2; D may be TRBD1 (6 bases). Sequencing was performed on peripheral blood, taken in the third trimester of pregnancy. CDR3 loop: CASRGQLNGPQHF. CDR3 bases: TGTGCCAGCAGAGGACAGCTCAATGGGCCCCAGCATTTT. The whole variable domain, filled in from reference TRBV2 and TRBJ1-5, reads EPEVTQTPSHQVTQMGQEVILRCVPISNHLYFYWYRQILGQKVEFLVSFYNNEISEKSEIFDDQFSVERPDGSNFTLKIRSTKLEDSAMYFCASRGQLNGPQHFGDGTRLSIL.